This entry describes one T cell receptor (beta chain). The antigen is unknown. These data are taken from a study of identical twins. General study points: Zero-insertion analyses were open to partial confounding by invariant MAIT and iNKT cells.

Each CDR3 protein is one row after TCRdb ran MiXCR on the 5' RACE reads. The sample consists of around 500,000 distinct CDR3 sequences, 12% to 15% of them appearing once. CDR1 and CDR2 from the germline V gene are LGHDT and YNNKEL (reference sequence). The CDR3 is 14 residues long. Trimming shortened V by 8 bases and J by 8 bases, and 16 bases separated the two germline ends. This sample also belongs to another study, concerning yellow fever vaccine responses in identical twins. This second report adds: Twins' vaccine T cell responses were reported to seem partly convergent and partly personalized.

The V and J genes are TRBV3-1 and TRBJ1-6; D gene uncertain. This TCR was sampled from a young woman in good health. Sample: CD4+ T cells sorted from blood. The chain's CDR3 is CASRRAGGDSPLHF. CDR3 sequence (DNA): TGTGCCAGCCGCCGGGCAGGTGGTGATTCACCCCTCCACTTT. Based on the CDR3 plus reference TRBV3-1 and TRBJ1-6, the full variable domain is DTAVSQTPKYLVTQMGNDKSIKCEQNLGHDTMYWYKQDSKKFLKIMFSYNNKELIINETVPNRFSPKSPDKAHLNLHINSLELGDSAVYFCASRRAGGDSPLHFGNGTRLTVT.